This TCR beta chain originates from a study of shared clonotypes between healthy human individuals. Findings and caveats of the study: Around 5% was the fraction of naive CD4 clonotypes found shared across a handful of donors.

Concerning this clone itself: The antigen is not known.

Germline-derived CDR1 and CDR2 are SEHNR and FQNEAQ (reference sequence). The CDR3 covers 14 residues. V gave up 5 bases and J gave up 5 bases, with 15 bases separating them. Genomic DNA belonging to each subset was distributed in equal measure over several immunoSEQ plates. In the original analysis: Filtering differed for immunoSEQ, which gave only junction sequences without quality scores. Assay used: immunoSEQ multiplex PCR; TCRdb lists only in-frame clones, some missing. V, J and clone size reflect that table, while D and trimming were determined from the DNA. The data hold about 1.5 million clones, with roughly 98% observed a single time.

This clonotype was sampled from a man younger than 45 in good health. Sequenced sample: naive CD4+ T cells sorted from blood. Subset meaning: CD45RA+ positively selected. This chain connects TRBV7-9 to TRBJ2-5, with D perhaps matching TRBD2 (5 bases). Written as DNA, the CDR3 is TGTGCCAGCAGCCGAGAGGGAAATTGGGAGACCCAGTACTTC. Translated, it gives CASSREGNWETQYF.